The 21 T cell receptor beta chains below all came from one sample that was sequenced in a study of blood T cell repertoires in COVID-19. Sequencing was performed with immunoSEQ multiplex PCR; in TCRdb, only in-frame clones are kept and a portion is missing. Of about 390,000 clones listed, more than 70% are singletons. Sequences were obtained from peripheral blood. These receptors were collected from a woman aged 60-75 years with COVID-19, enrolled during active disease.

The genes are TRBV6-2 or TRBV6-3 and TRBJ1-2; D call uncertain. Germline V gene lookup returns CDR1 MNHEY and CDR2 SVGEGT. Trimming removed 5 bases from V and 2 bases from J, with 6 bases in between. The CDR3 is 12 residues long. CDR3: CASSGQNYGYTF. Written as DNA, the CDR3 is TGTGCCAGCAGTGGGCAAAACTATGGCTACACCTTC.

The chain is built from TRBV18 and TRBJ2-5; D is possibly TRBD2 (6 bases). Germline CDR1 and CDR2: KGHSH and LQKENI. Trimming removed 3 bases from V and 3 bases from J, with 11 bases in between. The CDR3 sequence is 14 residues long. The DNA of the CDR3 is TGTGCCAGCTCACCTCTCCAGCGGGAAGAGACCCAGTACTTC. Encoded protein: CASSPLQREETQYF.

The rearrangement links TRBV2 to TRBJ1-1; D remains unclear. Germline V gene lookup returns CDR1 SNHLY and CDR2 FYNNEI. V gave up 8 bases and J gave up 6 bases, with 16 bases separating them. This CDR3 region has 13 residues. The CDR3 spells CASLSGREAEAFF. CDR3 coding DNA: TGTGCCAGCTTATCCGGAAGGGAGGCTGAAGCTTTCTTT.

The CDR3 protein is CASSSRTSGVAEQFF. In DNA form, the CDR3 reads TGTGCCAGCAGCTCCCGGACTAGCGGGGTTGCTGAGCAGTTCTTC. The chain couples TRBV9 to TRBJ2-1, with 12 bases lining up with TRBD2. Germline lookup yields CDR1 SGDLS and CDR2 YYNGEE. The CDR3 extends over 15 amino acids. Unmatched junction bases numbered 8, after V lost 4 bases and J lost 9 bases.

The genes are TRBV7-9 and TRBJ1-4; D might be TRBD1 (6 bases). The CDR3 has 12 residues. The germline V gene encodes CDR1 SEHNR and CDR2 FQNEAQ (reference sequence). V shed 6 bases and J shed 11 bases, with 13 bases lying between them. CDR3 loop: CASSHGGRKLFF. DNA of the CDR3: TGTGCCAGCAGTCATGGGGGCAGGAAACTGTTTTTT.

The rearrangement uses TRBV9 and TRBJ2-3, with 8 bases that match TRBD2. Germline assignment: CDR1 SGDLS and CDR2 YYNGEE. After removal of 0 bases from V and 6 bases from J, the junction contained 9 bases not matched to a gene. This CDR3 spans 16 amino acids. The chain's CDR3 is CASSVVSSGLVDTQYF. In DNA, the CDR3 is TGTGCCAGCAGCGTAGTCTCTAGCGGGCTTGTGGATACGCAGTATTTT.

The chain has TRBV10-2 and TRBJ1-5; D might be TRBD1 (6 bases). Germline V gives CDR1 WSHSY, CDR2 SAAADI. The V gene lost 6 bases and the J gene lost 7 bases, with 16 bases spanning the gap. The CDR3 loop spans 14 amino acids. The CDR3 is CASREGQTGQPQHF. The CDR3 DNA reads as TGCGCCAGCAGAGAGGGCCAAACAGGGCAGCCCCAGCATTTT.

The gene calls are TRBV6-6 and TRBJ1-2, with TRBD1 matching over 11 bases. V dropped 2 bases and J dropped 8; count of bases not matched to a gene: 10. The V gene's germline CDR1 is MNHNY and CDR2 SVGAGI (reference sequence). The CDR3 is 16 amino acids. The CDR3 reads CASSYNSGQGVRGYTF. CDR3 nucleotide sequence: TGTGCCAGCAGTTACAATTCGGGACAGGGGGTGCGGGGCTACACCTTC.

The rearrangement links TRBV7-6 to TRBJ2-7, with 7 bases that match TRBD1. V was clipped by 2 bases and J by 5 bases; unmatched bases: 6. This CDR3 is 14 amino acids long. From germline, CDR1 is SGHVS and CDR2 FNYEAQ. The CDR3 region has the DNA TGTGCCAGCAGCTTAAAGACAGGGATCCACGAGCAGTACTTC. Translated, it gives CASSLKTGIHEQYF.

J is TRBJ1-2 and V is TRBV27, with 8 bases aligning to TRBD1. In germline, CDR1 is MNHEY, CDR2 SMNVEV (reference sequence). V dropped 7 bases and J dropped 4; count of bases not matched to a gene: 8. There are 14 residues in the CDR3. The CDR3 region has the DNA TGTGCCAGCATCTCAGGGGGCCTCTTCTATGGCTACACCTTC. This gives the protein CASISGGLFYGYTF.

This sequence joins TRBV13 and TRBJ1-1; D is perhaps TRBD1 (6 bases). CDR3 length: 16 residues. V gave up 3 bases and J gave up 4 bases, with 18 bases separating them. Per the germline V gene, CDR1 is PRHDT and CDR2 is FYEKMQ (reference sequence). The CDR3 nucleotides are TGTGCCAGCAGCTTGGGTGCGGGGGGAGGGGGCACTGAAGCTTTCTTT. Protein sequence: CASSLGAGGGGTEAFF.

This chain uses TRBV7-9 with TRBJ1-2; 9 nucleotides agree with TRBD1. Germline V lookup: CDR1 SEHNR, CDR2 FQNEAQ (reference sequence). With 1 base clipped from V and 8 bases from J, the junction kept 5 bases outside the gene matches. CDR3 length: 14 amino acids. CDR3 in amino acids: CASSLERDRDGYTF. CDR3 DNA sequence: TGTGCCAGCAGCTTAGAACGGGACAGGGACGGCTACACCTTC.

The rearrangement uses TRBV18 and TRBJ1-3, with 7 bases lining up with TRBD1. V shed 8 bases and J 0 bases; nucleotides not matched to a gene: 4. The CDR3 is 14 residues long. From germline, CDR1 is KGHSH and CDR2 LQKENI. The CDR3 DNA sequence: TGTGCCAGCACGACAGGGAGCTCTGGAAACACCATATATTTT. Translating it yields CASTTGSSGNTIYF.

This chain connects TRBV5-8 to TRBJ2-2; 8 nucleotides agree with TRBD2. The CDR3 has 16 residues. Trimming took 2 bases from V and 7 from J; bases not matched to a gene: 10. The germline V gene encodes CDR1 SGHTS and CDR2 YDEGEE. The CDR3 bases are TGTGCCAGCAGCTTCTCGGGGGGGCCGTCTAACGGGGAGCTGTTTTTT. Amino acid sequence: CASSFSGGPSNGELFF.

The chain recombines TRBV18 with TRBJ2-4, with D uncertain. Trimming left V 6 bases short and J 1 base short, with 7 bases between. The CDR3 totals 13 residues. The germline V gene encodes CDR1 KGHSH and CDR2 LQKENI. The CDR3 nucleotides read TGTGCCAGCTCCTCGTCGGCCAAAAACATTCAGTACTTC. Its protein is CASSSSAKNIQYF.

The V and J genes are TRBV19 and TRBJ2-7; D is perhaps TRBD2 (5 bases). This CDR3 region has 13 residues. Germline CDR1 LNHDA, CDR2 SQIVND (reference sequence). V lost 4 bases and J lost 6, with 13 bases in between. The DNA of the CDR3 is TGTGCCAGTAGTAACCTCCGCGGGTCCGAGCAGTACTTC. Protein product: CASSNLRGSEQYF.

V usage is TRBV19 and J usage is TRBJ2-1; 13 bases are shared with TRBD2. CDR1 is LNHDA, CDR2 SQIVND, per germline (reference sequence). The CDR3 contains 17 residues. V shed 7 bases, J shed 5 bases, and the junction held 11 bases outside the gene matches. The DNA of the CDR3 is TGTGCCAGTATCCCCACTAGCGGGGGGGCCCAACACAATGAGCAGTTCTTC. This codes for CASIPTSGGAQHNEQFF.

Here the CDR3 DNA reads TGCGCCAGCAGCCAGATACATGGTGAGCAGTTCTTC. Translating gives CASSQIHGEQFF. The chain recombines TRBV5-1 with TRBJ2-1, with no clear D. The CDR3 is made up of 12 amino acids. The V gene's germline CDR1 is SGHRS and CDR2 YFSETQ. V lost 4 bases to trimming and J lost 9 bases, with 11 bases between them.

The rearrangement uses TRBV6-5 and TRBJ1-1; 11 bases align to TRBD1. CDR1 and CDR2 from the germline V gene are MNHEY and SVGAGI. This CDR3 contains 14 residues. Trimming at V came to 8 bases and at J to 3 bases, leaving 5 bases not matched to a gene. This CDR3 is CASLRDRGDTEAFF. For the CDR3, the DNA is TGTGCCAGCCTCCGGGACAGGGGGGACACTGAAGCTTTCTTT.

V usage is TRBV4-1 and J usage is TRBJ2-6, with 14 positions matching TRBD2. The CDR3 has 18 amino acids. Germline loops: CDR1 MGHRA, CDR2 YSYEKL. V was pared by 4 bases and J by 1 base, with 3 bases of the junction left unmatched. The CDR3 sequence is CASSRLAGGPSGANVLTF. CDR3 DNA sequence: TGCGCCAGCAGCCGACTAGCGGGGGGGCCTTCTGGGGCCAACGTCCTGACTTTC.

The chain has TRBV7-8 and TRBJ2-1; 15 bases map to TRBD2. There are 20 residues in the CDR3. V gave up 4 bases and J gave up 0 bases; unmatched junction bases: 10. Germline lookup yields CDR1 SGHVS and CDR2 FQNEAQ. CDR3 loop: CASSWGMGLAGGRSYNEQFF. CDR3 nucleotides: TGTGCCAGCAGCTGGGGTATGGGACTAGCGGGGGGACGCTCCTACAATGAGCAGTTCTTC.